These 19 T cell receptor beta chains were sequenced from one sample in a study of T-cell memory formation after mild COVID-19. From the 5' RACE reads, TCRdb called clonotypes with MiXCR, one entry per CDR3 protein. In the table there are approximately 350,000 distinct CDR3 sequences, approximately 15% of which are singletons. Sequenced sample: PBMCs or a T cell subset sorted from them (not recorded which). Receptor source: a man aged 18 to 35 who had mild COVID-19 (a few samples of this study predate the infection). Cell type and time point are not known.

This clonotype showed up many times. This chain connects TRBV18 to TRBJ1-1; D is ambiguous. There are 13 residues in the CDR3. Between the trimmed V and J ends, which lost 2 bases and 4 bases, there was a span of 8 bases. Germline V gives CDR1 KGHSH, CDR2 LQKENI. The CDR3 loop is CASSPFKGTEAFF. The CDR3 DNA follows: TGTGCCAGCTCACCATTTAAGGGCACTGAAGCTTTCTTT. Full variable domain (remainder filled in from reference TRBV18 and TRBJ1-1): NAGVMQNPRHLVRRRGQEARLRCSPMKGHSHVYWYRQLPEEGLKFMVYLQKENIIDESGMPKERFSAEFPKEGPSILRIQQVVRGDSAAYFCASSPFKGTEAFFGQGTRLTVV.

This clonotype was observed many times. The chain has TRBV7-6 and TRBJ2-5; TRBD2 might be the D (6 bases). The ends were cut back, 5 bases at V and 4 bases at J, with 14 bases in the middle. Per germline, CDR1 SGHVS and CDR2 FNYEAQ. This CDR3 region has 14 residues. CDR3 DNA: TGTGCCAGCAGCGTCGGGGGAGGAATAGAGACCCAGTACTTC. Its translation is CASSVGGGIETQYF.

The chain recombines TRBV6-5 with TRBJ1-6, with no clear D. CDR3 length: 13 residues. Trimming shortened V by 1 base and J by 7 bases, and 5 bases separated the two germline ends. The V gene's germline CDR1 is MNHEY and CDR2 SVGAGI. The CDR3 coding sequence is TGTGCCAGCAGTTACTTGGGGAATTCACCCCTCCACTTT. Translated: CASSYLGNSPLHF.

This clonotype has just a few counts. The V and J genes are TRBV2 and TRBJ1-6; no definite D call. The CDR3 is 15 amino acids. Trimming stripped 4 bases from V and 0 bases from J, with 7 bases between. Germline V lookup: CDR1 SNHLY, CDR2 FYNNEI. CDR3 nucleotides: TGTGCCAGCAGTGGTGGGAGCTCCTATAATTCACCCCTCCACTTT. This sequence encodes CASSGGSSYNSPLHF.

The chain joins TRBV21-1 to TRBJ2-7; TRBD2 is taken as the D call from the table, unchecked against the DNA. TRBV21-1 has pseudogene status. The CDR3 is 17 amino acids. The CDR3: CASSKSPPRVASYEQYV. The DNA for the CDR3 is TGTGCCAGCAGCAAGTCCCCTCCCAGGGTGGCGTCCTACGAGCAGTACGTC.

This chain links TRBV12-3 or TRBV12-4 with TRBJ2-1; D ambiguous. Trimming removed 11 bases from V and 3 bases from J, with 11 bases in between. CDR3 size: 12 residues. The CDR3 nucleotides are TGTGCCTTATCCCCGGTCTACAATGAGCAGTTCTTC. Translation gives CALSPVYNEQFF.

This clonotype was found a few times. The chain couples TRBV25-1 to TRBJ1-4; D is undetermined. This CDR3 is 15 amino acids long. The V end was cut by 1 base, the J end by 2 bases, with 8 bases between. The V gene's germline CDR1 is MGHDK and CDR2 SYGVNS. The CDR3 region has the DNA TGTGCCAGCAGTGAATCCGGGATCACTAATGAAAAACTGTTTTTT. Translated, it gives CASSESGITNEKLFF. Full variable domain (outside the CDR3, taken from reference TRBV25-1 and TRBJ1-4): EADIYQTPRYLVIGTGKKITLECSQTMGHDKMYWYQQDPGMELHLIHYSYGVNSTEKGDLSSESTVSRIRTEHFPLTLESARPSHTSQYLCASSESGITNEKLFFGSGTQLSVL.

V is TRBV20-1 and J is TRBJ2-2; D is unresolved. V was shortened by 3 bases and J by 6 bases, with 5 bases between the two germline ends. The germline V gene encodes CDR1 DFQATT and CDR2 SNEGSKA (reference sequence). The CDR3 is made up of 11 amino acids. CDR3 DNA: TGCAGTGCTAGGGGCGCCGGGGAGCTGTTTTTT. Translating it yields CSARGAGELFF.

The chain has TRBV28 and TRBJ2-3; tentatively, D is TRBD2 (6 bases). The CDR3 runs 12 residues. Germline values: CDR1 MDHEN, CDR2 SYDVKM. The germline V and J ends were trimmed by 7 bases and 10 bases, with 15 bases remaining between them. The CDR3 reads CASMSRGWAQYF. As DNA, the CDR3 is TGTGCCAGCATGTCACGGGGGTGGGCGCAGTATTTT.

This clonotype was counted a few times. The genes are TRBV2 and TRBJ2-2; D gene ambiguous. Deletions cut 9 bases from V and 3 bases from J, with 11 bases between. This CDR3 region has 13 residues. Germline V lookup: CDR1 SNHLY, CDR2 FYNNEI. CDR3 amino acids: CASLDGYTGELFF. CDR3 DNA sequence: TGTGCCAGTCTGGACGGTTACACCGGGGAGCTGTTTTTT.

This clonotype was observed a few times. The chain couples TRBV5-5 to TRBJ2-5; a weak D match, TRBD1 (5 bases). V was trimmed by 1 base and J by 2 bases, leaving 9 bases between them. CDR1 and CDR2 from the germline V gene are SGHKS and YYEKEE (reference sequence). CDR3 size: 14 residues. CDR3 sequence reads: CASSLTTVQETQYF. The CDR3 DNA reads as TGTGCCAGCAGCTTGACGACAGTTCAAGAGACCCAGTACTTC.

This clonotype was counted a few times. V usage is TRBV27 and J usage is TRBJ2-7; D unresolved. This CDR3 has 13 residues. V shed 2 bases and J shed 0 bases, with 5 bases lying between them. The germline CDR1 and CDR2 sequences are MNHEY and SMNVEV (reference sequence). The CDR3 bases are TGTGCCAGCAGTTTAACAGACTCCTACGAGCAGTACTTC. It translates to CASSLTDSYEQYF.

The chain couples TRBV12-3 or TRBV12-4 to TRBJ1-6; 7 positions match TRBD1. CDR3 size: 16 residues. The V segment lost 8 bases and the J segment 7 bases; nucleotides outside the gene matches: 14. The CDR3 spells CASALDRVVWNSPLHF. The CDR3 nucleotides read TGTGCCAGCGCCCTAGACAGGGTAGTTTGGAATTCACCCCTCCACTTT.

The rearrangement links TRBV6-1 to TRBJ2-2, with 8 nucleotides matching TRBD2. The CDR3 length is 15 residues. Germline CDR1 is MNHNS and CDR2 is SASEGT. With V trimmed by 6 bases and J by 2 bases, 5 bases remained unmatched. For the CDR3, the DNA is TGTGCCAGCAGACCCGGGACTAGTAACACCGGGGAGCTGTTTTTT. This codes for CASRPGTSNTGELFF.

This clonotype was counted at least ten times. The chain recombines TRBV12-3 or TRBV12-4 with TRBJ2-7, with TRBD2 matching 14 bases. V shed 5 bases and J 2 bases; nucleotides not matched to a gene: 2. CDR3 length: 15 amino acids. Here the CDR3 reads CASSPGLAGAYEQYV. CDR3 nucleotides: TGTGCCAGCAGTCCGGGACTAGCGGGGGCCTACGAGCAGTACGTC.

This clonotype has more than one count but fewer than ten. V and J are TRBV6-1 and TRBJ2-1; the match to TRBD2 covers 8 bases. The V gene's germline CDR1 is MNHNS and CDR2 SASEGT. This CDR3 is 17 amino acids long. Losses at the gene ends were 0 bases for V and 3 bases for J; bases not matched to a gene: 7. The CDR3 sequence is CASSEAKAGELYNEQFF. CDR3 coding DNA: TGTGCCAGCAGTGAAGCGAAAGCGGGGGAACTCTACAATGAGCAGTTCTTC.

This chain connects TRBV6-5 to TRBJ2-5; 11 positions match TRBD2. This CDR3 has 14 amino acids. The V and J ends lost 6 bases and 4 bases, in that order; junction bases with no gene match: 4. Per the germline V gene, CDR1 is MNHEY and CDR2 is SVGAGI. This chain's CDR3 is CASSQGLAVETQYF. CDR3 nucleotide sequence: TGTGCCAGCAGCCAGGGACTAGCGGTAGAGACCCAGTACTTC.

This clonotype has at least ten counts. This chain uses TRBV10-3 with TRBJ1-1; no reliable D call. The germline V gene has CDR1 ENHRY and CDR2 SYGVKD. The V end was cut by 4 bases, the J end by 3 bases, with 12 bases between. The CDR3 consists of 14 residues. DNA for the CDR3: TGTGCCATCAGTGGGACGGAAAAGGACACTGAAGCTTTCTTT. This encodes CAISGTEKDTEAFF.

The chain has TRBV12-3 or TRBV12-4 and TRBJ1-1, with D possibly matching TRBD1 (6 bases). V was cut by 6 bases and J by 0 bases, with 11 bases left in between. The CDR3 length is 14 residues. In DNA, the CDR3 is TGTGCCAGCAGGCCTACAGGGTTGAACACTGAAGCTTTCTTT. Translation: CASRPTGLNTEAFF.